This TCR beta chain was found in a study of T cells expressing NK-cell markers. The CDR3 has 14 amino acids. Germline CDR1 SEHNR, CDR2 FQNEAQ (reference sequence). TCRdb derives one entry per CDR3 protein from the 5' RACE reads, leaving out DNA. In all, the sample yields some 410,000 distinct CDR3 sequences. Findings and caveats of the study: In several donors, dominant NKG2C+ clonotypes were about 1.0-7.0% of CD8+ T cells. Clarity on HCMV specificity was lacking for the expanded NKG2C+ T cell clones.

As to this clonotype: No antigen is known for it.

The chain combines TRBV7-9 with TRBJ2-5; the D gene TCRdb calls, TRBD1, cannot be checked with no DNA. The sequence was collected from a woman aged 18 to 75 in good health. Input material: blood T cells: a sorted CD56 or NKG2C T cell subset, CD4+ or CD8+ T cells, or bulk PBMC T cells (not recorded which). The CDR3: CASIMAGETETQYF.